This T cell receptor (beta chain) was sequenced in a study of blood T cell repertoires in COVID-19. The CDR3 sequence is 15 residues long. Germline V lookup: CDR1 LNHDA, CDR2 SQIVND (reference sequence). V lost 3 bases to trimming and J lost 1 base; unmatched junction nucleotides: 4. Sequenced by immunoSEQ multiplex PCR; TCRdb stores in-frame clones only, minus some. The profile shows 300,000 to 450,000 clones, 85% of them singletons. Sequencing was performed on peripheral blood. The V and J genes are TRBV19 and TRBJ1-1; TRBD1 matches 8 bases. The clonotype was recovered from a woman aged 18-29 years with acute or convalescent COVID-19. CDR3 amino acids: CASSMVGQGNTEAFF. The CDR3, as DNA: TGTGCCAGTAGTATGGTAGGACAGGGGAACACTGAAGCTTTCTTT.